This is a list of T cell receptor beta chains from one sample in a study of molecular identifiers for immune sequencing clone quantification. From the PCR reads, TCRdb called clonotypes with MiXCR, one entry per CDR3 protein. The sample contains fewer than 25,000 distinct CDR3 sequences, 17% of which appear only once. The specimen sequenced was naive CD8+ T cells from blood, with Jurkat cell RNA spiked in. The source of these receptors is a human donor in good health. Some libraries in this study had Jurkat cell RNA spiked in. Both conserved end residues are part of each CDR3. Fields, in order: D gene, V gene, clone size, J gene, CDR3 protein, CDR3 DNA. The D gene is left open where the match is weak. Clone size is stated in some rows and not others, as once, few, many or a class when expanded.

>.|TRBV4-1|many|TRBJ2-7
CASSQHTSSYEQYF
TGCGCCAGCAGCCAACACACGAGCTCCTACGAGCAGTACTTC
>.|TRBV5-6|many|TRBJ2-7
CASRLKGSPMQYF
TGTGCCAGCAGACTCAAAGGATCCCCTATGCAGTACTTC
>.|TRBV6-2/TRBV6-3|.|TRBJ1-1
CASSPAGGGTEAFF
TGTGCCAGCAGCCCCGCCGGGGGGGGCACTGAAGCTTTCTTT
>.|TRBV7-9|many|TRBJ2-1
CASHRYSAPYNEQFF
TGTGCCAGCCATAGGTACAGCGCACCCTACAATGAGCAGTTCTTC
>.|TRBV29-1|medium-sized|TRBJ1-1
CSVGLGPEAFF
TGCAGCGTTGGGTTGGGCCCTGAAGCTTTCTTT
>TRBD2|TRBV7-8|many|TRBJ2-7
CASSPGLAGLRLQYF
TGTGCCAGCAGCCCGGGACTAGCGGGACTAAGGCTGCAGTACTTC
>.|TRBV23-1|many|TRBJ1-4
CASSQSPNEKLFF
TGCGCCAGCAGTCAATCCCCTAATGAAAAACTGTTTTTT
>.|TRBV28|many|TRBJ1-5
CASLGVVQPQHF
TGTGCCAGTCTAGGGGTAGTACAGCCCCAGCATTTT
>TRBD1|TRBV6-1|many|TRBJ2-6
CASSETGGFLSGANVLTF
TGTGCCAGCAGCGAGACAGGGGGTTTTTTGTCTGGGGCCAACGTCCTGACTTTC
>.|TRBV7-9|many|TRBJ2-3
CASSLAIGGPPPTDTQYF
TGTGCCAGCAGCTTAGCTATTGGGGGCCCCCCGCCCACAGATACGCAGTATTTT
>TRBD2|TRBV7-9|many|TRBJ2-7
CASSATTSGGDEQYF
TGTGCCAGCAGCGCGACGACTAGCGGGGGGGACGAGCAGTACTTC
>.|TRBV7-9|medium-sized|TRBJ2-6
CASSPLTGANVLTF
TGTGCCAGCAGCCCCCTAACTGGGGCCAACGTCCTGACTTTC
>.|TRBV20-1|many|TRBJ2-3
CSAQQPGDLADTQYF
TGCAGTGCTCAACAACCAGGCGATCTTGCAGATACGCAGTATTTT
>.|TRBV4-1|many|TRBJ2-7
CASSQERAYEQYF
TGCGCCAGCAGCCAAGAACGGGCATACGAGCAGTACTTC
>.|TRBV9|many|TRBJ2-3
CASSVAGQWADTQYF
TGTGCCAGCAGCGTAGCTGGTCAGTGGGCAGATACGCAGTATTTT
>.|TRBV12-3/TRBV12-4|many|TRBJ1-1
CASSLGRMNTEAFF
TGTGCCAGCAGTTTGGGCAGAATGAACACTGAAGCTTTCTTT
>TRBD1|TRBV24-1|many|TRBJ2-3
CATSDWTGGPTDTQYF
TGTGCCACCAGTGATTGGACAGGGGGTCCCACAGATACGCAGTATTTT
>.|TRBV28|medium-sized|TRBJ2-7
CASSTLGIGLSSYEQYF
TGTGCCAGCAGTACCCTGGGTATAGGCCTGAGCTCCTACGAGCAGTACTTC
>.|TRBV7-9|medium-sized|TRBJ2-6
CASSPLTGDRSGANVLTF
TGTGCCAGCAGCCCTCTGACAGGCGATCGCTCTGGGGCCAACGTCCTGACTTTC
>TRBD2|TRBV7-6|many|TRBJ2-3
CASSLVGTKLDTQYF
TGTGCCAGCAGCTTAGTTGGGACTAAGCTTGATACGCAGTATTTT
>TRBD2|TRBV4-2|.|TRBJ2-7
CASSGELAGSYGQYF
TGTGCCAGCAGCGGGGAGCTAGCGGGGTCCTACGGGCAGTACTTC
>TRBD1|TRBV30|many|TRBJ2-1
CAWKGQGKPFEQFF
TGTGCCTGGAAGGGACAGGGCAAACCATTTGAGCAGTTCTTC
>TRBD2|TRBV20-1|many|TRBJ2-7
CSANSGGGREQYF
TGCAGTGCAAATAGCGGGGGGGGTCGTGAGCAGTACTTC
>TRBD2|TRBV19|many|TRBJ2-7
CASSMVSARGGGRPYEQYF
TGTGCCAGTAGTATGGTGTCAGCTAGAGGCGGGGGTCGGCCGTACGAGCAGTACTTC
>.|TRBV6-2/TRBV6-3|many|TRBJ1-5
CASHAGGIQPQHF
TGTGCCAGCCACGCGGGAGGTATTCAGCCCCAGCATTTT
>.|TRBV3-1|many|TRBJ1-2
CASTTKVGQNYGYTF
TGTGCCAGCACTACAAAAGTAGGACAGAACTATGGCTACACCTTC
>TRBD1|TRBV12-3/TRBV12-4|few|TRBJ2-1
CASSLGTDEQFF
TGTGCAAGCAGCTTAGGGACAGATGAGCAGTTCTTC
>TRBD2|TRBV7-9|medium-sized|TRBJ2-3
CASSSRLAGSTDTQYF
TGTGCCAGCAGCTCGAGACTAGCGGGGAGCACAGATACGCAGTATTTT
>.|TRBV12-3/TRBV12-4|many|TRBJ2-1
CASSFSDEQFF
TGTGCCAGCAGTTTCTCCGATGAGCAGTTCTTC
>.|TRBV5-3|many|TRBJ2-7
CASSPPSFYEQYF
TGTGCCAGCTCTCCCCCCTCTTTTTATGAACAGTACTTC
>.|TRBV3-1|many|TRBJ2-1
CASSQRHTLLSYNEQFF
TGTGCCAGCAGCCAAAGACACACTCTACTCTCCTACAATGAGCAGTTCTTC
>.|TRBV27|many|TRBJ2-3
CASSLGLRGTDTQYF
TGTGCCAGCAGTTTAGGTCTCAGGGGCACAGATACGCAGTATTTT
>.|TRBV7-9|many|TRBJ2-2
CASSLPYGTGELFF
TGTGCCAGCAGCTTGCCGTACGGCACCGGGGAGCTGTTTTTT
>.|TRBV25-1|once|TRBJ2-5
CASSVRGTEETQYF
TGTGCCAGCAGTGTTCGGGGAACCGAGGAGACCCAGTACTTC